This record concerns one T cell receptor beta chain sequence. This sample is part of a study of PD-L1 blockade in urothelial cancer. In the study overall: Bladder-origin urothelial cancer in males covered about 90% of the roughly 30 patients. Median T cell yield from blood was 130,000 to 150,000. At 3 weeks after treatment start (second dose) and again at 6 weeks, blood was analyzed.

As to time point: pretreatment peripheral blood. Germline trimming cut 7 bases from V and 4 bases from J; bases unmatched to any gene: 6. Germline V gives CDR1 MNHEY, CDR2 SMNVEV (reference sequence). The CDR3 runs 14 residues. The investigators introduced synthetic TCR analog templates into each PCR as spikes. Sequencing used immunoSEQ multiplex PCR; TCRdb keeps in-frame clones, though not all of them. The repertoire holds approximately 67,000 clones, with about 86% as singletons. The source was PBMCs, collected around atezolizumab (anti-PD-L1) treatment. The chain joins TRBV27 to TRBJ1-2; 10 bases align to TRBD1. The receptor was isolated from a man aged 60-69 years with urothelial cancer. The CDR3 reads CASIWTGGSYGYTF. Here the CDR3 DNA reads TGTGCCAGCATCTGGACAGGGGGGAGCTATGGCTACACCTTC.